This T cell receptor (beta chain) emerged from a study of T-cell memory formation after mild COVID-19. Points from the study as a whole: Contracting CD4+ clones lay largely in CM and EM, with CD8+ ones residing in EMRA. Some responding clones appeared in pre-infection memory, suggesting cross-reactive memory joined.

The CDR3 length is 15 residues. V lost 2 bases to trimming and J lost 2 bases, with 13 bases between them. CDR1 and CDR2 from the germline V gene are SGHKS and YYEKEE (reference sequence). Of note for this clonotype: Its target is unknown.

Amplification by 5'RACE using constant-segment primers produced TCR alpha and TCR beta cDNA libraries that carried sample barcodes and UMIs. One entry per CDR3 protein results from TCRdb running MiXCR on the 5' RACE reads. The data show roughly 110,000 distinct CDR3 sequences, with approximately 15% seen just once and roughly 40% held by the top ten. This rearrangement joins TRBV5-5 to TRBJ2-5; either TRBD1 or TRBD2 may fit D (5 bases each). The receptor's source is a man younger than 35 who had mild COVID-19 (a few samples of this study predate the infection). Cell type and time point are not known. Input material: PBMCs or a T cell subset sorted from them (not recorded which). CDR3 residues: CASSFWGSGQETQYF. The CDR3 DNA reads as TGTGCCAGCAGCTTTTGGGGCTCGGGACAAGAGACCCAGTACTTC.